Below are 26 T cell receptor beta chains sequenced from a single sample in a study of blood T cell repertoires in COVID-19. Clones were read by immunoSEQ multiplex PCR, and TCRdb kept only the in-frame ones, dropping some. The sample holds some 170,000 clones, about 91% seen once. Source material: peripheral blood. These receptors were taken from a woman aged 50 to 60 with acute or convalescent COVID-19.

This chain uses TRBV6-5 with TRBJ2-7, with D maybe TRBD1 (5 bases). Trimming cost V 0 bases and J 2 bases, with 14 bases left between them. Per the germline V gene, CDR1 is MNHEY and CDR2 is SVGAGI. CDR3 size: 16 residues. CDR3 loop: CASSYSTFGATYEQYF. CDR3 nucleotides: TGTGCCAGCAGTTACTCGACATTTGGGGCTACCTACGAGCAGTACTTC.

The chain joins TRBV12-5 to TRBJ1-2; D is unclear. Trimming left V 0 bases short and J 4 bases short, with 12 bases between. This CDR3 spans 15 amino acids. The V gene's germline CDR1 is LGHNT and CDR2 FRNRAP. This CDR3 reads CASGLVLGGGYGYTF. DNA of the CDR3: TGTGCTAGTGGTTTGGTACTTGGCGGAGGCTATGGCTACACCTTC. Together with reference TRBV12-5 and TRBJ1-2, the CDR3 gives the full variable domain: DARVTQTPRHKVTEMGQEVTMRCQPILGHNTVFWYRQTMMQGLELLAYFRNRAPLDDSGMPKDRFSAEMPDATLATLKIQPSEPRDSAVYFCASGLVLGGGYGYTFGSGTRLTVV.

This clone appeared once. The V call is TRBV2, the J call TRBJ1-2; TRBD1 might be the D (5 bases). Germline values: CDR1 SNHLY, CDR2 FYNNEI. This CDR3 contains 14 residues. With 4 bases removed from V and 4 bases from J, the gap between germline ends came to 13 bases. CDR3 residues: CASSVGREGYGYTF. CDR3 in DNA: TGTGCCAGCAGTGTGGGCAGGGAGGGCTATGGCTACACCTTC.

This clone came up a few times. The chain combines TRBV6-5 with TRBJ1-2, with D hard to call. V was clipped by 6 bases and J by 8 bases, with 16 bases between them. The CDR3 totals 13 residues. The V gene's germline CDR1 is MNHEY and CDR2 SVGAGI. The CDR3 loop reads CASSPTPEVGYTF. Written as DNA, the CDR3 is TGTGCCAGCAGCCCGACCCCGGAGGTAGGCTACACCTTC.

CDR3 amino acids: CASSFGTSASYEQYF. CDR3 DNA: TGTGCCAGCAGCTTCGGGACTAGCGCATCCTACGAGCAGTACTTC. The chain links TRBV11-2 to TRBJ2-7, with 10 positions matching TRBD2. The CDR3 is 15 residues long. Germline CDR1 and CDR2: SGHAT and FQNNGV. J gave up 1 base and V 3 bases, and 3 bases lay outside the gene matches.

The V gene is TRBV30, the J gene TRBJ1-4, with 7 positions matching TRBD1. The germline V gene has CDR1 GTSNPN and CDR2 SVGIG (reference sequence). The V and J ends lost 3 bases and 8 bases, in that order; junction bases with no gene match: 9. The CDR3 has 14 residues. CDR3 in amino acids: CAWRRGGAAEKLFF. Here the CDR3 DNA reads TGTGCCTGGAGAAGAGGGGGCGCGGCCGAAAAACTGTTTTTT.

This chain uses TRBV6-5 with TRBJ2-5; 8 bases fit TRBD2. The CDR3 has 14 residues. In germline, CDR1 is MNHEY, CDR2 SVGAGI. V gave up 6 bases and J gave up 9 bases; unmatched junction bases: 12. CDR3 region: CASRKPGGASAQYF. The DNA for the CDR3 is TGTGCCAGCAGGAAGCCCGGGGGGGCCTCGGCCCAGTACTTC.

The genes are TRBV3-1 (or the pseudogene TRBV3-2) and TRBJ2-7; TRBD2 agrees at 9 bases. The CDR3 runs to 16 residues. The germline V gene encodes CDR1 LGHDT and CDR2 YNNKEL (reference sequence). After removal of 0 bases from V and 4 bases from J, the junction contained 7 bases not matched to a gene. CDR3 sequence: CASSQDAASGDYEQYF. The CDR3 nucleotides read TGTGCCAGCAGCCAAGATGCGGCTAGCGGGGATTACGAGCAGTACTTC.

The chain links TRBV9 to TRBJ2-1; 8 nucleotides match TRBD2. Trimming took 4 bases from V and 3 from J; bases not matched to a gene: 9. Germline CDR1 reads SGDLS; CDR2 reads YYNGEE. This CDR3 region has 16 residues. In DNA form, the CDR3 reads TGTGCCAGCAGCCCCAGAACGGGGGGGCACTACAATGAGCAGTTCTTC. Translating it yields CASSPRTGGHYNEQFF.

This chain uses TRBV4-2 with TRBJ2-7; 9 bases fit TRBD2. This CDR3 contains 16 residues. Trimming at V came to 1 base and at J to 6 bases, leaving 10 bases not matched to a gene. CDR1 and CDR2 from the germline V gene are LGHNA and YNFKEQ. CDR3 nucleotide sequence: TGTGCCAGCAGCCAAGCCTCCGGGACTAGCCCGGTCGAGCAGTACTTC. Translated, it gives CASSQASGTSPVEQYF.

J is TRBJ1-1 and V is TRBV12-3 or TRBV12-4; possibly TRBD1 for D (5 bases). CDR3 length equals 13 residues. V was trimmed by 8 bases and J by 5 bases, leaving 15 bases between them. DNA of the CDR3: TGTGCCAGCGCCCGGGACTGGAGGACTGAAGCTTTCTTT. Residues: CASARDWRTEAFF.

The rearrangement joins TRBV11-2 to TRBJ1-1, with 10 bases that match TRBD1. CDR1 and CDR2 (germline): SGHAT, FQNNGV. There are 15 residues in the CDR3. Trimming removed 6 bases from V and 4 bases from J; junction bases left unmatched: 8. The CDR3 reads CASRRDRGSGTEAFF. CDR3 nucleotides: TGTGCCAGCAGGCGGGACAGGGGATCGGGCACTGAAGCTTTCTTT.

V is TRBV9 and J is TRBJ2-2; 9 bases map to TRBD2. Germline V gene sequence: CDR1 SGDLS, CDR2 YYNGEE. The CDR3 extends over 15 amino acids. Unmatched junction bases numbered 3, after V lost 0 bases and J lost 6 bases. CDR3 nucleotides: TGTGCCAGCAGCGTAGCGGCGGGAGGGCCCGGGGAGCTGTTTTTT. This codes for CASSVAAGGPGELFF.

The V and J genes are TRBV5-1 and TRBJ2-5, with D possibly TRBD2 on 5 matching bases. The V end was cut by 0 bases, the J end by 7 bases, with 13 bases between. The CDR3 runs 14 residues. Germline V gene data show CDR1 as SGHRS and CDR2 as YFSETQ. Written as DNA, the CDR3 is TGCGCCAGCAGCTTGGCCGGGGAGCACGGGACCCAGTACTTC. It yields the protein CASSLAGEHGTQYF.

The CDR3 bases are TGTGCCAGCAGCCTACAGGACACGGAGACCCAGTACTTC. This gives the protein CASSLQDTETQYF. The chain has TRBV6-5 and TRBJ2-5, with D perhaps TRBD1 (5 bases). Germline CDR1 reads MNHEY; CDR2 reads SVGAGI. The CDR3 consists of 13 residues. V was trimmed by 6 bases and J by 5 bases, leaving 13 bases between them.

V usage is TRBV5-1 and J usage is TRBJ2-4; tentatively, D is TRBD2 (5 bases). Germline loops: CDR1 SGHRS, CDR2 YFSETQ. CDR3 size: 16 residues. The V gene lost 5 bases and the J gene lost 0 bases, with 15 bases spanning the gap. The CDR3 here is CASRSPAGLAKNIQYF. DNA of the CDR3: TGCGCCAGCAGAAGTCCGGCCGGACTAGCCAAAAACATTCAGTACTTC.

J is TRBJ1-1 and V is TRBV18; 12 bases line up with TRBD1. J gave up 5 bases and V 2 bases, and 9 bases lay outside the gene matches. Germline loops: CDR1 KGHSH, CDR2 LQKENI. CDR3 length equals 17 residues. CDR3 bases: TGTGCCAGCTCACCATCCTCCGGGACAGGGGGCTTGACTGAAGCTTTCTTT. This codes for CASSPSSGTGGLTEAFF.

This rearrangement joins TRBV5-1 to TRBJ1-3, with D tentatively TRBD1 (6 bases). V lost 8 bases, J lost 4 bases, and 10 bases lay in between. Looked up from germline, CDR1 is SGHRS and CDR2 is YFSETQ. CDR3 size: 12 residues. DNA of the CDR3: TGCGCCAGTCAGGGGAACGGAAACACCATATATTTT. Amino acids: CASQGNGNTIYF.

This chain links TRBV7-2 with TRBJ1-1; 7 bases fit TRBD1. CDR3 length: 16 amino acids. V gave up 2 bases and J gave up 4 bases; unmatched junction bases: 10. Germline lookup yields CDR1 SGHTA and CDR2 FQGNSA. CDR3 nucleotides: TGTGCCAGCAGCTTAAGACAGGGATCTTACTTCACTGAAGCTTTCTTT. Amino acids: CASSLRQGSYFTEAFF.

The gene calls are TRBV6-5 and TRBJ2-1, with 7 bases matching TRBD1. The CDR3 runs 15 residues. J gave up 3 bases and V 6 bases, and 8 bases lay outside the gene matches. Per germline, CDR1 MNHEY and CDR2 SVGAGI. The CDR3 protein is CASREQGVFYNEQFF. CDR3 DNA sequence: TGTGCCAGCAGAGAGCAGGGGGTATTCTACAATGAGCAGTTCTTC.

This clone was counted a few times. The CDR3 loop is CASSLGWPSGTYEQYF. The CDR3 region has the DNA TGTGCCAGCAGTTTAGGGTGGCCTAGCGGGACATACGAGCAGTACTTC. This sequence joins TRBV6-2 or TRBV6-3 and TRBJ2-7, with TRBD2 identical over 9 bases. The CDR3 runs to 16 residues. CDR1 and CDR2 from the germline V gene are MNHEY and SVGEGT. V trimming: 4 bases; J trimming: 4 bases; junction bases outside the gene matches: 11.

Only one count was recorded for this clone. The genes are TRBV9 and TRBJ2-3; D call uncertain. V gave up 7 bases and J gave up 4 bases, with 13 bases separating them. Germline lookup yields CDR1 SGDLS and CDR2 YYNGEE. The CDR3 has 13 amino acids. This CDR3 reads CASGDLRADTQYF. In DNA form, the CDR3 reads TGTGCCAGCGGAGACCTCCGCGCAGATACGCAGTATTTT.

This clone was seen a single time. The V and J genes are TRBV7-9 and TRBJ1-1; 11 bases fit TRBD1. The CDR3 is 14 amino acids. J lost 7 bases, V lost 4 bases, and 5 bases had no gene match. In germline, CDR1 is SEHNR, CDR2 FQNEAQ (reference sequence). CDR3 amino acids: CASSSSGTGGEAFF. In DNA form, the CDR3 reads TGTGCCAGCAGCTCCTCCGGGACAGGGGGTGAAGCTTTCTTT.

J is TRBJ1-2 and V is TRBV7-2, with D uncertain. Germline V lookup: CDR1 SGHTA, CDR2 FQGNSA. This CDR3 is 14 amino acids long. V lost 1 base, J lost 10 bases, and 16 bases lay in between. The CDR3 loop is CASSLDREEIIYTF. The CDR3 region has the DNA TGTGCCAGCAGCTTAGATAGGGAGGAAATAATCTACACCTTC.

The chain couples TRBV9 to TRBJ2-1; tentatively, D is TRBD1 (5 bases). Germline CDR1 and CDR2: SGDLS and YYNGEE. Trimming took 4 bases from V and 6 from J, leaving 17 bases between them. This CDR3 is built from 15 residues. CDR3 DNA: TGTGCCAGCAGCCCCCCGGAACAGGTGACCAATGAGCAGTTCTTC. Translation: CASSPPEQVTNEQFF.

The CDR3, as DNA: TGTGCCAGCAGCCCGCGACAGGGGGCAGAAGGAGCTTTCTTT. Translating gives CASSPRQGAEGAFF. This sequence joins TRBV7-9 and TRBJ1-1; 10 nucleotides align to TRBD1. This CDR3 comprises 14 residues. CDR1 is SEHNR and CDR2 is FQNEAQ in the germline V gene (reference sequence). V lost 5 bases to trimming and J lost 10 bases; unmatched junction nucleotides: 10.